One sample yielded the 21 T cell receptor beta chains listed below, sequenced in a study of technical replicates of blood from a few donors. Sequencing used immunoSEQ multiplex PCR; TCRdb keeps in-frame clones, though not all of them. The sample includes just under 100,000 clones, roughly 96% of them seen just once. The sequencing input was T cells isolated from PBMCs. The receptors were gathered from a human donor in good health.

The chain links TRBV20-1 to TRBJ1-6; D remains ambiguous. The CDR3 consists of 11 residues. Looked up from germline, CDR1 is DFQATT and CDR2 is SNEGSKA (reference sequence). Trimming took off 7 bases at V and 4 bases at J, with 5 bases between the two ends. The CDR3 DNA reads as TGCAGTGGACTATATAATTCACCCCTCCACTTT. Encoded protein: CSGLYNSPLHF.

The chain uses TRBV29-1 and TRBJ1-1; TRBD1 matches at 8 bases. J was trimmed by 0 bases and V by 7 bases; bases with no gene match: 4. The CDR3 has 13 amino acids. From germline, CDR1 is SQVTM and CDR2 ANQGSEA. The CDR3 nucleotides are TGCAGCGGCGACAGGGGTCTGAACACTGAAGCTTTCTTT. Translating gives CSGDRGLNTEAFF.

J is TRBJ2-1 and V is TRBV9; TRBD2 agrees at 7 bases. The CDR3 is made up of 14 amino acids. The V gene's germline CDR1 is SGDLS and CDR2 YYNGEE. Losses at the gene ends were 3 bases for V and 3 bases for J; bases not matched to a gene: 3. As DNA, the CDR3 is TGTGCCAGCAGCGGGTCGGGGGGCTACAATGAGCAGTTCTTC. Protein product: CASSGSGGYNEQFF.

The V gene is TRBV5-1, the J gene TRBJ2-3; D is uncertain. With 4 bases removed from V and 6 bases from J, the gap between germline ends came to 9 bases. The CDR3 has 12 amino acids. The germline V gene has CDR1 SGHRS and CDR2 YFSETQ. CDR3 sequence reads: CASSPERDTQYF. CDR3 DNA: TGCGCCAGCAGCCCCGAGCGTGATACGCAGTATTTT.

The chain carries TRBV27 and TRBJ2-7; D gene unclear. The CDR3 totals 16 residues. Germline V gives CDR1 MNHEY, CDR2 SMNVEV (reference sequence). The V end was cut by 0 bases, the J end by 1 base, with 13 bases between. Here the CDR3 reads CASSLSLSQTSYEQYF. CDR3 in DNA: TGTGCCAGCAGTTTATCCTTGAGCCAGACTTCCTACGAGCAGTACTTC.

The V call is TRBV7-8, the J call TRBJ1-3; TRBD1 matches at 8 bases. V lost 0 bases and J lost 0; bases outside the gene matches: 4. CDR3 length equals 17 residues. The germline CDR1 and CDR2 sequences are SGHVS and FQNEAQ. The CDR3 reads CASSLAKDRASGNTIYF. In DNA form, the CDR3 reads TGTGCCAGCAGCTTAGCGAAGGACAGGGCCTCTGGAAACACCATATATTTT.

The V gene is TRBV27, the J gene TRBJ2-7, with D possibly matching TRBD1 (6 bases). In germline, CDR1 is MNHEY, CDR2 SMNVEV (reference sequence). This CDR3 has 13 amino acids. Trimming took 10 bases from V and 4 from J, leaving 17 bases between them. CDR3 amino acids: CANGAGAHYEQYF. The CDR3 DNA reads TGTGCCAACGGGGCAGGGGCCCATTACGAGCAGTACTTC.

V usage is TRBV19 and J usage is TRBJ1-1, with TRBD1 identical over 10 bases. Germline CDR1 reads LNHDA; CDR2 reads SQIVND (reference sequence). With V trimmed by 5 bases and J by 7 bases, 1 base remained unmatched. CDR3 length: 12 amino acids. The CDR3 here is CASSRDRGEAFF. The DNA for the CDR3 is TGTGCCAGTAGTCGGGACAGGGGTGAAGCTTTCTTT.

V gene TRBV6-1 combines with J gene TRBJ1-1, with 9 bases fitting TRBD1. This CDR3 spans 13 amino acids. After removal of 5 bases from V and 5 bases from J, the junction contained 3 bases not matched to a gene. Germline CDR1 reads MNHNS; CDR2 reads SASEGT. CDR3: CASSRDRVTEAFF. The DNA for the CDR3 is TGTGCCAGCAGTAGGGACAGGGTTACTGAAGCTTTCTTT.

J is TRBJ1-1 and V is TRBV11-2; TRBD1 matches at 7 bases. The CDR3 runs to 14 residues. Germline V gene sequence: CDR1 SGHAT, CDR2 FQNNGV. With V trimmed by 5 bases and J by 5 bases, 8 bases remained unmatched. The CDR3 spells CASSLSQGVTEAFF. The CDR3 nucleotides are TGTGCCAGCAGCCTCTCTCAGGGGGTAACTGAAGCTTTCTTT. Drawing the rest from reference TRBV11-2 and TRBJ1-1, the complete variable domain is EAGVAQSPRYKIIEKRQSVAFWCNPISGHATLYWYQQILGQGPKLLIQFQNNGVVDDSQLPKDRFSAERLKGVDSTLKIQPAKLEDSAVYLCASSLSQGVTEAFFGQGTRLTVV.

This chain connects TRBV19 to TRBJ2-2, with TRBD1 matching 8 bases. V shed 5 bases, J shed 4 bases, and the junction held 6 bases outside the gene matches. Looked up from germline, CDR1 is LNHDA and CDR2 is SQIVND (reference sequence). The CDR3 has 15 amino acids. CDR3 region: CASSSRTGTTGELFF. CDR3 sequence (DNA): TGTGCCAGTAGTTCCCGGACAGGGACCACCGGGGAGCTGTTTTTT.

This chain connects TRBV4-2 to TRBJ2-5, with a possible D match to TRBD2 (5 bases). V was trimmed by 0 bases and J by 4 bases, leaving 12 bases between them. The CDR3 is made up of 15 amino acids. From germline, CDR1 is LGHNA and CDR2 YNFKEQ. The CDR3 nucleotides read TGTGCCAGCAGCCAAGATCGGGGTGTGGGAGAGACCCAGTACTTC. Translation: CASSQDRGVGETQYF.

The gene calls are TRBV9 and TRBJ1-3, with 9 bases that match TRBD1. V dropped 5 bases and J dropped 2; count of bases not matched to a gene: 8. The germline V gene encodes CDR1 SGDLS and CDR2 YYNGEE. The CDR3 covers 16 residues. CDR3 sequence reads: CASSRTRDRAGNTIYF. CDR3 nucleotide sequence: TGTGCCAGCAGTCGCACCCGGGACAGGGCTGGAAACACCATATATTTT.

The genes are TRBV11-3 and TRBJ2-7; TRBD1 matches 8 bases. V lost 5 bases, J lost 3 bases, and 6 bases stayed unmatched. Germline V gives CDR1 SGHNT, CDR2 YENEEA. CDR3 length equals 14 residues. CDR3 nucleotides: TGTGCCAGCAGCCTCGGACAGGGCATCTACGAGCAGTACTTC. As protein: CASSLGQGIYEQYF.

The rearrangement links TRBV14 to TRBJ2-1; unclear D gene. The CDR3 consists of 12 residues. CDR1 is SGHDN, CDR2 FVKESK, per germline. V was clipped by 1 base and J by 6 bases, with 4 bases between them. The CDR3 nucleotides are TGTGCCAGCAGCCAAGCTACCAATGAGCAGTTCTTC. This sequence encodes CASSQATNEQFF.

V gene TRBV15 combines with J gene TRBJ2-7; no clear D gene. This CDR3 is built from 15 residues. CDR1 LNHNV and CDR2 YYDKDF come from the germline V gene (reference sequence). V was pared by 3 bases and J by 1 base, with 13 bases between. The CDR3 sequence is CATSSRRRMSYEQYF. The CDR3 nucleotides read TGTGCCACCAGCAGCCGACGCAGGATGTCCTACGAGCAGTACTTC.

Concerning this clone: The junction and the germline gene differ at one end; a read error may be behind it. The V gene is TRBV28, the J gene TRBJ2-5, with D hard to call. CDR3 length equals 15 residues. Germline CDR1 and CDR2: MDHEN and SYDVKM. The CDR3 reads CASTLRWSLQETQYF. The CDR3 region has the DNA TGTGCCAGCACTTTAAGGTGGAGTCTCCAAGAGACCCAGTACTTC.

V gene TRBV5-1 combines with J gene TRBJ2-7; a weak D match, TRBD2 (6 bases). Germline CDR1 reads SGHRS; CDR2 reads YFSETQ. The CDR3 loop spans 13 amino acids. Trimming took 5 bases from V and 6 from J, leaving 15 bases between them. The CDR3 DNA sequence: TGCGCCAGCAGGCTGGGGGGTGTCTCCGAGCAGTACTTC. Amino acids: CASRLGGVSEQYF.

The chain has TRBV6-6 and TRBJ1-5; maybe TRBD1 (5 bases). Germline V gene data show CDR1 as MNHNY and CDR2 as SVGAGI (reference sequence). The CDR3 covers 16 residues. The V end lost 2 bases, the J end lost 6 bases, and 17 bases lay between the germline ends. The CDR3 loop is CASSYGLPGGSQPQHF. CDR3 sequence (DNA): TGTGCCAGCAGTTACGGCTTGCCTGGGGGGAGTCAGCCCCAGCATTTT.

The V call is TRBV9, the J call TRBJ1-2, with a tentative D call TRBD1 (5 bases). CDR3 length: 14 amino acids. Per the germline V gene, CDR1 is SGDLS and CDR2 is YYNGEE. V lost 5 bases and J 6 bases, leaving 17 bases between the germline ends. The CDR3 DNA reads as TGTGCCAGCAGTAACGGGGGGGTTGCGGATGGCTACACCTTC. Protein product: CASSNGGVADGYTF.

The chain joins TRBV10-1 to TRBJ1-1; a weak D match, TRBD1 (6 bases). There are 14 residues in the CDR3. V lost 6 bases to trimming and J lost 6 bases, with 17 bases between them. CDR1 is WNHNN, CDR2 SYGVQD, per germline (reference sequence). The DNA of the CDR3 is TGCGCCAGCAGCGGGGGCCCCGGGGGGCCTGAAGCTTTCTTT. As protein: CASSGGPGGPEAFF.